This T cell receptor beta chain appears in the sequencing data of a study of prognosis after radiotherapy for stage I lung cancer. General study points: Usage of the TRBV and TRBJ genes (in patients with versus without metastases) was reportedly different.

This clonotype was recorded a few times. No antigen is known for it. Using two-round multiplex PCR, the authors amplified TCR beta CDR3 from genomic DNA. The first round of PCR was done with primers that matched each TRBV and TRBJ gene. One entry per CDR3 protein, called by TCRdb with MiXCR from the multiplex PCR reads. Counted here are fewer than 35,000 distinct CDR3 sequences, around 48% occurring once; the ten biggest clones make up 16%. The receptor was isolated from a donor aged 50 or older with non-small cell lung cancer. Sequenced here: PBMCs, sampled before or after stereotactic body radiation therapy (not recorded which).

The CDR3: CASSVEVTETQYF. CDR3 DNA sequence: TGTGCCAGCAGCGTAGAGGTTACGGAGACCCAGTACTTC. V gene TRBV9 combines with J gene TRBJ2-5, with D unclear. The CDR3 spans 13 residues. Germline CDR1 SGDLS, CDR2 YYNGEE. V gave up 0 bases and J gave up 5 bases, with 8 bases separating them.